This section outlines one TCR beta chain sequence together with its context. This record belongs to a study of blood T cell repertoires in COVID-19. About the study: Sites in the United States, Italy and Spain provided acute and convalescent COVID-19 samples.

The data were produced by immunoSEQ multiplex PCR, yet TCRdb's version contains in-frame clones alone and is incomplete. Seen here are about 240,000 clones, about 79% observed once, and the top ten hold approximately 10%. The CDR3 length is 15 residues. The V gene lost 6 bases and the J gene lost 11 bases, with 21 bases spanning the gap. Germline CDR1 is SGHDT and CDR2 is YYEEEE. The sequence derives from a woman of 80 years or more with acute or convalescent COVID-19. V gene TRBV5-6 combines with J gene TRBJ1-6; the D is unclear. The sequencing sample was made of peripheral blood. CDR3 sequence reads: CASINRGAAVTPLHF. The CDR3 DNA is TGTGCCAGCATCAACCGAGGCGCCGCGGTGACACCCCTCCACTTT.